One TCR beta chain is described in this entry. This sample stems from a study of blood T cell repertoires in COVID-19. The CDR3 totals 15 residues. The V end lost 4 bases, the J end lost 2 bases, and 15 bases lay between the germline ends. Germline assignment: CDR1 MNHEY and CDR2 SVGAGI. The table came from immunoSEQ multiplex PCR; TCRdb's copy has only in-frame clones and leaves some out. The repertoire holds 200,000 to 250,000 clones, with 70% to 90% as singletons. The genes are TRBV6-5 and TRBJ2-7; D is perhaps TRBD1 (6 bases). The source of this sequence is an elderly man with acute or convalescent COVID-19. Sequencing was carried out using peripheral blood. The CDR3 loop is CASSSTRTGPYEQYF. In DNA, the CDR3 is TGTGCCAGCAGTTCCACCCGAACAGGGCCCTACGAGCAGTACTTC.